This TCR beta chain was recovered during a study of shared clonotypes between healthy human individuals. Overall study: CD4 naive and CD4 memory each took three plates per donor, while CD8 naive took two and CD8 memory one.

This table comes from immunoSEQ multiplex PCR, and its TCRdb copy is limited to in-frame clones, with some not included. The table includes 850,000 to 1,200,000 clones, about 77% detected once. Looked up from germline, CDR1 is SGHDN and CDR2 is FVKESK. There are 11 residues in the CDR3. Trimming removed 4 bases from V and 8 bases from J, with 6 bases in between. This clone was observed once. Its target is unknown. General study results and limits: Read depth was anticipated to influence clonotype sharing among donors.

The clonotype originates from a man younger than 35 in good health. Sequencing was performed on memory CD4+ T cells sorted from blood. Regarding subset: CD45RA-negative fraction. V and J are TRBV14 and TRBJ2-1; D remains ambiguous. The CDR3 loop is CASSLRDEQFF. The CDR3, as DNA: TGTGCCAGCAGCCTTCGTGATGAGCAGTTCTTC.